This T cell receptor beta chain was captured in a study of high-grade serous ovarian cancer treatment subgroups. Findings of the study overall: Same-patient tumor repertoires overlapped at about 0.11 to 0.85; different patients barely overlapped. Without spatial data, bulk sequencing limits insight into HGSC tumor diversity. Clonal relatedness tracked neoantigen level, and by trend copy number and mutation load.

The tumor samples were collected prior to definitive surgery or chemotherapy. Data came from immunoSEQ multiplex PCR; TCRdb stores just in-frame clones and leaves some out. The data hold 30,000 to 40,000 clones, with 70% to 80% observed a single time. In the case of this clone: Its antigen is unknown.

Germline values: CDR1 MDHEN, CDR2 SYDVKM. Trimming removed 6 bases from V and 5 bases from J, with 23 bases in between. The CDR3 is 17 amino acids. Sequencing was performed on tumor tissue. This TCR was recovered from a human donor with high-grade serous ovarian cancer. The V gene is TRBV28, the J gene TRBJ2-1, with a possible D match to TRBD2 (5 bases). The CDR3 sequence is CASSRPLAPKRNNEQFF. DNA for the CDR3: TGTGCCAGCAGCCGCCCCCTAGCTCCGAAAAGGAACAATGAGCAGTTCTTC.